Presented here are 3 T cell receptor beta chains from one specimen sequenced in a study of cytomegalovirus exposure and HLA in healthy donors. PCR amplification relied on 60 Vbeta primers (plus 13 Jbeta primers). The protocol was immunoSEQ multiplex PCR, while the TCRdb copy is restricted to in-frame clones and leaves out a portion. The data hold 83,000 or so clones, with roughly three quarters observed a single time. The sequenced sample was PBMCs. These receptors were collected from a woman in her 40s in good health and CMV-seropositive.

V and J are TRBV7-2 and TRBJ1-1, with 8 bases identical to TRBD1. Germline CDR1 is SGHTA and CDR2 is FQGNSA. V lost 4 bases and J lost 11; bases outside the gene matches: 9. CDR3 size: 13 residues. This chain's CDR3 is CASSSPGQVRAFF. The CDR3 bases are TGTGCCAGCAGCTCACCGGGACAGGTACGCGCTTTCTTT.

The chain couples TRBV30 to TRBJ1-2; the D gene is possibly TRBD1 (5 bases). The CDR3 loop spans 11 amino acids. V shed 2 bases and J shed 7 bases, with 8 bases lying between them. Germline V lookup: CDR1 GTSNPN, CDR2 SVGIG (reference sequence). The CDR3 loop is CAWSPGFGYTF. The DNA for the CDR3 is TGTGCCTGGAGTCCAGGGTTTGGCTACACCTTC. The full variable domain, rest sourced from reference TRBV30 and TRBJ1-2, is SQTIHQWPATLVQPVGSPLSLECTVEGTSNPNLYWYRQAAGRGLQLLFYSVGIGQISSEVPQNLSASRPQDRQFILSSKKLLLSDSGFYLCAWSPGFGYTFGSGTRLTVV.

The rearrangement uses TRBV6-1 and TRBJ2-5; D gene ambiguous. The better agreement between TRBJ2-7 and the DNA end casts doubt on the J call. This CDR3 region has 15 residues. The germline gives CDR1 MNHNS, CDR2 SASEGT. CDR3 sequence: CASSELDRVRDEQYF. CDR3 coding DNA: TGTGCCAGCAGTGAACTCGACCGGGTGCGAGACGAGCAGTACTTC.